This T cell receptor beta chain was retrieved from a study of T cell repertoires in cytomegalovirus infection. Study at large: In public TCR beta signatures, there were indications of both CMV infection and matching HLA type. Whole-study findings and limits: Using cumulative public TCR beta family frequency, the authors identified those who carried CMV together with the relevant HLA. The ex vivo response was dominated by HLA-C-restricted CMV-specific TCR beta clonotypes.

MiXCR, applied by TCRdb to the reads, yields one record per CDR3 protein. The data hold more than 200,000 distinct CDR3 sequences, with 9.1% observed a single time. The sample holds many counts of this clonotype. The antigen is undetermined. Germline lookup yields CDR1 LNHDA and CDR2 SQIVND (reference sequence). The V and J ends lost 8 bases and 0 bases, in that order; junction bases with no gene match: 2. The CDR3 contains 14 residues. The chain links TRBV19 to TRBJ1-5; 9 bases are a match to TRBD1. This receptor was identified in a human donor in good health (CMV status not recorded). Some clones in this sample may be carry-over from other donors' samples. Sequenced sample: PBMCs. CDR3 protein: CASRDRVSNQPQHF. CDR3 nucleotide sequence: TGTGCCAGTCGGGACAGGGTTAGCAATCAGCCCCAGCATTTT. Complete variable domain (other parts from reference TRBV19 and TRBJ1-5): DGGITQSPKYLFRKEGQNVTLSCEQNLNHDAMYWYRQDPGQGLRLIYYSQIVNDFQKGDIAEGYSVSREKKESFPLTVTSAQKNPTAFYLCASRDRVSNQPQHFGDGTRLSIL.